The 17 T cell receptor beta chains below all came from one sample that was sequenced in a study of patients and donors after allogeneic stem cell transplantation. One entry per CDR3 protein results from TCRdb running MiXCR on the RT-PCR reads. The repertoire holds about a million distinct CDR3 sequences, with approximately 19% as singletons. The sample comprised blood, either unsorted or a sorted T cell fraction (not recorded which). The origin of the receptors is a human donor who was either an allogeneic HSCT recipient or a stem cell or donor lymphocyte infusion donor (not recorded which). It is not recorded whose cells these are; they may come from a transplant donor.

The chain has TRBV20-1 and TRBJ2-5; 12 positions match TRBD1. After removal of 3 bases from V and 5 bases from J, the junction contained 4 bases not matched to a gene. The CDR3 extends over 14 amino acids. Germline CDR1 DFQATT, CDR2 SNEGSKA (reference sequence). The CDR3 DNA is TGCAGTGCTAGGGGACAGGGGGCGGAGGAGACCCAGTACTTC. This encodes CSARGQGAEETQYF.

The CDR3 coding sequence is TGTGCCAGCAGTTTCCGGCTAGCGGGAGGGCGCGAGCAGTTCTTC. Amino acid sequence: CASSFRLAGGREQFF. The V gene is TRBV12-3 or TRBV12-4, the J gene TRBJ2-1; TRBD2 agrees at 12 bases. With V trimmed by 3 bases and J by 10 bases, 7 bases remained unmatched. CDR3 length: 15 residues.

The chain joins TRBV20-1 to TRBJ2-1; the D call may be TRBD1 or TRBD2 (5 bases each). With 6 bases removed from V and 2 bases from J, the gap between germline ends came to 17 bases. CDR3 length equals 15 residues. In germline, CDR1 is DFQATT, CDR2 SNEGSKA (reference sequence). The CDR3 loop is CSAMGVAGAYNEQFF. The CDR3 DNA reads as TGCAGTGCGATGGGGGTGGCGGGCGCCTACAATGAGCAGTTCTTC.

The CDR3 spells CASSESWGANYGYTF. The CDR3 bases are TGCGCCAGCAGTGAAAGTTGGGGTGCGAACTATGGCTACACCTTC. The chain employs TRBV10-2 and TRBJ1-2; D is ambiguous. Germline assignment: CDR1 WSHSY and CDR2 SAAADI. This CDR3 spans 15 amino acids. Trimming stripped 3 bases from V and 2 bases from J, with 13 bases between.

V and J are TRBV7-3 and TRBJ2-1; tentatively, D is TRBD2 (5 bases). V was pared by 4 bases and J by 11 bases, with 18 bases between. Germline V gene sequence: CDR1 SGHTA, CDR2 FQGTGA. CDR3 length: 14 residues. CDR3 DNA: TGTGCCAGCAGCTCGAACTCGGACGGGGTTAAGCAGTTCTTC. Protein: CASSSNSDGVKQFF.

The chain combines TRBV7-2 with TRBJ2-1; 7 bases align to TRBD2. The CDR3 is 16 amino acids. Germline V gene lookup returns CDR1 SGHTA and CDR2 FQGNSA. The ends lost 1 base at V and 4 bases at J; junction bases unmatched: 7. CDR3 in DNA: TGTGCCAGCAGCTTAGATGGGGGGGGGTATTACAATGAGCAGTTCTTC. Protein product: CASSLDGGGYYNEQFF.

The chain has TRBV19 and TRBJ2-1; 9 bases map to TRBD2. V shed 0 bases and J 9 bases; nucleotides not matched to a gene: 12. The length of the CDR3 is 17 residues. The V gene's germline CDR1 is LNHDA and CDR2 SQIVND (reference sequence). CDR3 sequence: CASSIDLSAGGPPEQFF. The CDR3 nucleotides read TGTGCCAGTAGTATAGATCTATCCGCGGGAGGGCCGCCTGAGCAGTTCTTC.

This chain joins TRBV18 and TRBJ2-5; TRBD2 aligns across 9 bases. The germline V gene has CDR1 KGHSH and CDR2 LQKENI. Trimming took 3 bases from V and 2 from J; bases not matched to a gene: 4. The CDR3 consists of 15 residues. The CDR3 DNA follows: TGTGCCAGCTCACCGGGTAGCGGGGGACAAGAGACCCAGTACTTC. This gives the protein CASSPGSGGQETQYF.

This clonotype was detected only a few times. The chain employs TRBV10-3 and TRBJ2-3; D remains unclear. Germline loops: CDR1 ENHRY, CDR2 SYGVKD. The ends were cut back, 0 bases at V and 0 bases at J, with 7 bases in the middle. This CDR3 is built from 15 residues. CDR3 in amino acids: CAISESLQSTDTQYF. The CDR3 nucleotides are TGTGCCATCAGTGAGTCGTTACAGAGCACAGATACGCAGTATTTT.

Only a few counts were recorded for this clonotype. This chain uses TRBV27 with TRBJ2-1, with 11 bases that match TRBD2. With V trimmed by 7 bases and J by 7 bases, 9 bases remained unmatched. Germline V CDR1 and CDR2: MNHEY, SMNVEV (reference sequence). CDR3 size: 15 residues. This CDR3 reads CASTLAGGPSNEQFF. The CDR3 coding sequence is TGTGCCAGCACCTTAGCGGGAGGGCCTTCAAATGAGCAGTTCTTC.

This clonotype was recorded a few times. The chain employs TRBV5-1 and TRBJ2-2; D perhaps matches TRBD2 (5 bases). Per germline, CDR1 SGHRS and CDR2 YFSETQ. Trimming pared 8 bases from V and 0 bases from J, leaving 14 bases between. The CDR3 runs 15 residues. The CDR3 DNA reads as TGCGCCAGTATCCCGGGAAGTACGAACACCGGGGAGCTGTTTTTT. This translates into CASIPGSTNTGELFF.

The table lists this clonotype with many counts. This rearrangement joins TRBV29-1 to TRBJ2-5; D is perhaps TRBD2 (7 bases). Germline V gene data show CDR1 as SQVTM and CDR2 as ANQGSEA. This CDR3 region has 13 residues. V was trimmed by 3 bases and J by 5 bases, leaving 13 bases between them. The CDR3 here is CSVERGLLETQYF. In DNA, the CDR3 is TGCAGCGTTGAGCGGGGGCTACTTGAGACCCAGTACTTC.

V gene TRBV5-1 combines with J gene TRBJ2-1, with 7 bases identical to TRBD1. Losses at the gene ends were 6 bases for V and 1 base for J; bases not matched to a gene: 7. This CDR3 spans 15 amino acids. Germline values: CDR1 SGHRS, CDR2 YFSETQ. CDR3 region: CASTRDSDSYNEQFF. CDR3 bases: TGCGCCAGCACCCGGGACAGCGATTCCTACAATGAGCAGTTCTTC.

This rearrangement joins TRBV4-3 to TRBJ2-1; weak D call: TRBD2 (6 bases). The CDR3 is 16 amino acids. Germline CDR1 reads LGHNA; CDR2 reads YSLEER. V was clipped by 3 bases and J by 0 bases, with 12 bases between them. CDR3 sequence (DNA): TGCGCCAGCAGCCAGAGGAGCGGGCACTCCTACAATGAGCAGTTCTTC. Translating gives CASSQRSGHSYNEQFF.

This clonotype showed up just once. The gene calls are TRBV11-2 and TRBJ1-4; 11 bases are shared with TRBD1. Germline values: CDR1 SGHAT, CDR2 FQNNGV. The CDR3 contains 16 residues. V trimming: 5 bases; J trimming: 6 bases; junction bases outside the gene matches: 8. The DNA of the CDR3 is TGTGCCAGCAGCGGACAGGGGGCTCGTCGGGATGAAAAACTGTTTTTT. Protein: CASSGQGARRDEKLFF.

This clonotype showed up just a few times. The chain carries TRBV12-3 or TRBV12-4 and TRBJ2-1; possible D gene TRBD1, 6 bases. V shed 4 bases and J shed 7 bases, with 14 bases lying between them. The CDR3 is 14 residues long. CDR3 region: CASSSYRQDNEQFF. The CDR3 DNA reads as TGTGCCAGCAGTTCCTACAGACAGGATAATGAGCAGTTCTTC.

This clonotype was seen more than once but under ten times. The V and J genes are TRBV10-3 and TRBJ1-1; TRBD1 matches 7 bases. V was pared by 6 bases and J by 1 base, with 5 bases of the junction left unmatched. Per the germline V gene, CDR1 is ENHRY and CDR2 is SYGVKD. The CDR3 length is 14 residues. The CDR3 protein is CAISPTGPNTEAFF. The CDR3 DNA is TGTGCCATCAGCCCGACAGGGCCGAACACTGAAGCTTTCTTT.